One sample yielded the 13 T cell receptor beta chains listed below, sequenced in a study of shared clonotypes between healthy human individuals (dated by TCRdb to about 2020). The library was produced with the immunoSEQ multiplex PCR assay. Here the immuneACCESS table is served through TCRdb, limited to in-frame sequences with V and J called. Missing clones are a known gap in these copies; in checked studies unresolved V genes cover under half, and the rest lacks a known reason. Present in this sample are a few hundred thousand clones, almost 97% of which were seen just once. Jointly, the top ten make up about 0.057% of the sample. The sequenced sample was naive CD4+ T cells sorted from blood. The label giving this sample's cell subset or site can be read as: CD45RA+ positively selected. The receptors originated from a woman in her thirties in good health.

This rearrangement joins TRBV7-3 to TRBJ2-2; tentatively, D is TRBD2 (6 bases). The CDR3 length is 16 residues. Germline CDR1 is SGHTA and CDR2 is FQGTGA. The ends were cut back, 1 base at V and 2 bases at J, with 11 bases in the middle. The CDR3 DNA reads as TGTGCCAGCAGCTTAAGTGGCGGGGTAAACACCGGGGAGCTGTTTTTT. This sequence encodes CASSLSGGVNTGELFF.

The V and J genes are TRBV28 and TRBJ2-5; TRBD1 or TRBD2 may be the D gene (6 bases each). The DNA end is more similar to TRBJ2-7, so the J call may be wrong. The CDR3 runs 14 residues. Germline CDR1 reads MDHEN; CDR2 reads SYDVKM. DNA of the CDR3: TGTGCCAGCAGTTTAGCGGGACACTCCTACGAGCAGTACTTC. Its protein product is CASSLAGHSYEQYF.

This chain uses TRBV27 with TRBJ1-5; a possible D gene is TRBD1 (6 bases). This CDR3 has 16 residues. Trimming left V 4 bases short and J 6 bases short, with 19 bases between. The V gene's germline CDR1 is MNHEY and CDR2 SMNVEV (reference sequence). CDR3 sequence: CASSSTPPGGLQPQHF. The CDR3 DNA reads TGTGCCAGCAGTTCCACCCCCCCCGGGGGGCTTCAGCCCCAGCATTTT.

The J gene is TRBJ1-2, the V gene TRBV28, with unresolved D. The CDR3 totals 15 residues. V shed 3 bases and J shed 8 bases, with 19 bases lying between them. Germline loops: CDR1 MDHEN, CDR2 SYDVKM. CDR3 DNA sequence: TGTGCCAGCAGTTTCAGAGAACTCCTCCTGGGAGGCTACACCTTC. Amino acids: CASSFRELLLGGYTF.

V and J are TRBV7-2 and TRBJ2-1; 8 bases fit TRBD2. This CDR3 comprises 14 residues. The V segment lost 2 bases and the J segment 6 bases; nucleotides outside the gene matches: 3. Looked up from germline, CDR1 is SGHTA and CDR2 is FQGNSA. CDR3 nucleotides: TGTGCCAGCAGCTTAAGGACTAGCCGCAATGAGCAGTTCTTC. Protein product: CASSLRTSRNEQFF.

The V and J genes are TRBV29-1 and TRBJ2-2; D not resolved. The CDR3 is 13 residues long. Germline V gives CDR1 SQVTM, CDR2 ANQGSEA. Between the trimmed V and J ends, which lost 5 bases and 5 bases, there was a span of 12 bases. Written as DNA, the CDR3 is TGCAGCGTTCGTTTCGGAAATACCGGGGAGCTGTTTTTT. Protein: CSVRFGNTGELFF.

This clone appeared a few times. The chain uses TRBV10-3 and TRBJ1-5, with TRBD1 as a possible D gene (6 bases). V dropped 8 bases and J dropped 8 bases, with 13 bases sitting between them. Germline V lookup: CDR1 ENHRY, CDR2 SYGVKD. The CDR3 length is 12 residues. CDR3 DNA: TGTGCCATCCGGGCCGAGGGGGAGCCCCAGCATTTT. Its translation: CAIRAEGEPQHF.

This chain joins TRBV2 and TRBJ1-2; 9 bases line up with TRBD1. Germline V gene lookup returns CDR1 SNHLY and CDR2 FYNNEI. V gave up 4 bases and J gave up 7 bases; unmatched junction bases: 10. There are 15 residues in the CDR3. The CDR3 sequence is CASSGRPGQGGGYTF. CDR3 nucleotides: TGTGCCAGCAGTGGGCGGCCGGGACAGGGTGGTGGCTACACCTTC.

CDR3 nucleotides: TGTGCCAGTACCTCGGGGCTCAACAGGGCCCAGCATTTT. Translating gives CASTSGLNRAQHF. The J gene is TRBJ1-5, the V gene TRBV19; perhaps TRBD1 as D (6 bases). Trimming took 7 bases from V and 11 from J, leaving 18 bases between them. Germline CDR1 reads LNHDA; CDR2 reads SQIVND (reference sequence). CDR3 length: 13 amino acids.

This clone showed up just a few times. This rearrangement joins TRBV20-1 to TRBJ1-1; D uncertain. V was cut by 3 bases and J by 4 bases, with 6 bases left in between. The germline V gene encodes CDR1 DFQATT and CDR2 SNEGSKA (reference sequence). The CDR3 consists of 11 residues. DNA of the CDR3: TGCAGTGCTAGTTGGGGCACTGAAGCTTTCTTT. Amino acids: CSASWGTEAFF.

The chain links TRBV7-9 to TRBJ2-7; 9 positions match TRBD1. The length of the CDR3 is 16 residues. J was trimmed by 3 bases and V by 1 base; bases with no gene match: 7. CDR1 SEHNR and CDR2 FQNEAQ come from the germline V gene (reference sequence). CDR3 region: CASSLDLGQGLYEQYF. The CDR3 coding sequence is TGTGCCAGCAGCTTAGATCTGGGACAGGGTCTCTACGAGCAGTACTTC.

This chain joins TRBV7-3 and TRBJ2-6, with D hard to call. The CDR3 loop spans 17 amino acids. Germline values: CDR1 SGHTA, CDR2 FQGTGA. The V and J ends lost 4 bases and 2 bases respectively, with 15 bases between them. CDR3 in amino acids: CASSSPGPTTGANVLTF. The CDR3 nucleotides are TGTGCCAGCAGCTCACCCGGGCCCACTACTGGGGCCAACGTCCTGACTTTC.

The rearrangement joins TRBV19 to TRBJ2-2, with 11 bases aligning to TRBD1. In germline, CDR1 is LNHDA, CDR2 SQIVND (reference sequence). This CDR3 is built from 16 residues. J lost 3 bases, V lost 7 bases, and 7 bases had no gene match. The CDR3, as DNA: TGTGCCAGTAATCACCGGGACAGGGGGTACACCGGGGAGCTGTTTTTT. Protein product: CASNHRDRGYTGELFF.